This TCR beta chain was profiled in a study of long-term antiretroviral therapy in people with HIV. At survey level, the immunoSEQ assay was run in its v3.0 version. Samples were sequenced targeting roughly 40,000-50,000 T-cell genomes each. Assay used: immunoSEQ multiplex PCR; TCRdb lists only in-frame clones, some missing. The sample shows some 20,000 clones, roughly 86% of them seen only once. The CDR3 spans 15 residues. Trimming left V 0 bases short and J 3 bases short, with 13 bases between. CDR1 and CDR2 from the germline V gene are SGHRS and YFSETQ. A minimum of one pre-ART and two post-ART PBMC samples existed for each donor. Every participant with HIV received treatment in the United States.

This clonotype was sampled from a man aged 35-49 years with HIV. The source was unsorted PBMCs, collected 0.5 years after starting antiretroviral therapy. The chain links TRBV5-1 to TRBJ2-7; D gene uncertain. CDR3 coding DNA: TGCGCCAGCAGCTTGGCTTCGCGGCTTAACTACGAGCAGTACTTC. Translation gives CASSLASRLNYEQYF. The whole variable domain, remainder taken from reference TRBV5-1 and TRBJ2-7, is KAGVTQTPRYLIKTRGQQVTLSCSPISGHRSVSWYQQTPGQGLQFLFEYFSETQRNKGNFPGRFSGRQFSNSRSEMNVSTLELGDSALYLCASSLASRLNYEQYFGPGTRLTVT.